One sample yielded the 4 T cell receptor beta chains listed below, sequenced in a study of identical twins. From the 5' RACE reads, TCRdb called clonotypes with MiXCR, one entry per CDR3 protein. This sample has some 900,000 distinct CDR3 sequences, with around 12% found just once. These data were likewise used in another study, on yellow fever vaccine responses in identical twins.

What was sequenced was PBMCs. All receptors derive from a woman aged 18-29 years in good health.

This clonotype was seen once. V and J are TRBV5-8 and TRBJ2-1, with TRBD2 identical over 8 bases. This CDR3 is built from 15 residues. After removal of 0 bases from V and 9 bases from J, the junction contained 8 bases not matched to a gene. Germline assignment: CDR1 SGHTS and CDR2 YDEGEE. CDR3 residues: CASSLAPRGVGEQFF. Written as DNA, the CDR3 is TGTGCCAGCAGCTTGGCCCCGCGGGGGGTGGGTGAGCAGTTCTTC. The full variable domain, completed using reference TRBV5-8 and TRBJ2-1, is EAGVTQSPTHLIKTRGQQATLRCSPISGHTSVYWYQQALGLGLQFLLWYDEGEERNRGNFPPRFSGRQFPNYSSELNVNALELEDSALYLCASSLAPRGVGEQFFGPGTRLTVL.

With respect to this clonotype: The germline gene is not matched at one end of the junction; a read error may be the cause. The chain joins TRBV5-1 to TRBJ2-7, with 7 bases aligning to TRBD1. Germline V gene lookup returns CDR1 SGHRS and CDR2 YFSETQ. The CDR3 loop spans 18 amino acids. CDR3 sequence (DNA): TGCGTCAGCAGCTTGGGCCGAACAAACCGGGACAGAGCATACGAGCAGTACTTC. Translating it yields CVSSLGRTNRDRAYEQYF.

The rearrangement links TRBV24-1 to TRBJ2-5; 9 nucleotides agree with TRBD1. The V gene's germline CDR1 is KGHDR and CDR2 SFDVKD. The CDR3 contains 16 residues. Unmatched junction bases numbered 9, after V lost 3 bases and J lost 5 bases. CDR3 sequence reads: CATSDRDTGGMETQYF. The CDR3 nucleotides are TGTGCCACCAGTGATCGAGATACAGGGGGCATGGAGACCCAGTACTTC.

J is TRBJ2-2 and V is TRBV7-7; 9 nucleotides agree with TRBD1. The CDR3 has 18 amino acids. The ends lost 1 base at V and 3 bases at J; junction bases unmatched: 9. Germline V gene lookup returns CDR1 SSHAT and CDR2 FNYEAQ (reference sequence). The CDR3 DNA is TGTGCCAGCAGCTTAGTAGACGGACAGGGGACGGACACCGGGGAGCTGTTTTTT. Protein: CASSLVDGQGTDTGELFF. The entire variable domain, with the rest obtained from reference TRBV7-7 and TRBJ2-2, is as follows: GAGVSQSPRYKVTKRGQDVTLRCDPISSHATLYWYQQALGQGPEFLTYFNYEAQPDKSGLPSDRFSAERPEGSISTLTIQRTEQRDSAMYRCASSLVDGQGTDTGELFFGEGSRLTVL.